This TCR beta chain originates from a study of OX40 agonist ivuxolimab in advanced cancers. In the study overall: Patients took ivuxolimab, an agonistic anti-OX40 (CD134) antibody. Prior therapy, whether anti-PD-1, anti-PD-L1 or anti-CTLA-4, was allowed, and approximately 37% had some. The study's findings and limits: With doses of 0.1-3.0 mg/kg, partial responders showed among the lowest clonal expansion.

This table comes from immunoSEQ multiplex PCR, and its TCRdb copy is limited to in-frame clones, with some not included. Of tens of thousands of clones listed, approximately 90% are singletons. Autoimmune disease history or systemic immunosuppression led to patients being barred. Concerning this clone: Antigen specificity is unknown.

V was cut by 6 bases and J by 8 bases, with 19 bases left in between. The CDR3 covers 14 residues. Germline CDR1 reads MNHEY; CDR2 reads SMNVEV (reference sequence). The sample was CD4+ or CD8+ T cells sorted from blood, taken in a trial of the OX40 agonist ivuxolimab. This rearrangement joins TRBV27 to TRBJ1-1; D is perhaps TRBD1 (6 bases). The source of this sequence is an adult with an advanced solid tumor such as melanoma, head and neck, liver or kidney cancer. CDR3 nucleotide sequence: TGTGCCAGCAGGCGGACAGAACTCCCCTTAGAAGCTTTCTTT. It yields the protein CASRRTELPLEAFF.